The clone carrying this TCR beta chain was seen a few times. The primer mix had 60 Vbeta and 13 Jbeta primers. Assay: immunoSEQ multiplex PCR; the TCRdb copy retains only in-frame clones and omits some. This sample has 85,000 to 95,000 clones, with 70% to 85% found just once. Trimming left V 0 bases short and J 7 bases short, with 20 bases between. Germline values: CDR1 SGDLS, CDR2 YYNGEE. This CDR3 is built from 17 residues. This specimen belongs to a study of cytomegalovirus exposure and HLA in healthy donors. The sequenced sample consisted of PBMCs. This receptor was taken from a man aged 25 to 45 in good health and CMV-seropositive. The chain recombines TRBV9 with TRBJ1-3; D possibly corresponds to TRBD1 (6 bases). The CDR3 nucleotides read TGTGCCAGCAGCGTAGGCTACCCGGACAGAGGAGGCAACACCATATATTTT. This sequence encodes CASSVGYPDRGGNTIYF.